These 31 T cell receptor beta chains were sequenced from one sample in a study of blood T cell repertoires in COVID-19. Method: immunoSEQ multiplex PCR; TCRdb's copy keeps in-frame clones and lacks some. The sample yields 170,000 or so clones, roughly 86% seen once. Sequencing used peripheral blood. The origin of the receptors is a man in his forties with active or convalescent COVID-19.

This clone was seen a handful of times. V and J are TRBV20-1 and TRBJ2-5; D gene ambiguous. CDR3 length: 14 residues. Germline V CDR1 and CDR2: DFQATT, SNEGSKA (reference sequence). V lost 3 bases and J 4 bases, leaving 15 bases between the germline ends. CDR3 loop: CSASTKSSGETQYF. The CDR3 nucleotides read TGCAGTGCTAGTACTAAATCTTCCGGAGAGACCCAGTACTTC.

DNA of the CDR3: TGCGCCAGCAGCCAAGATTTGAGCTATTCACCCCTCCACTTT. Protein product: CASSQDLSYSPLHF. This sequence joins TRBV4-3 and TRBJ1-6, with D hard to call. V was trimmed by 0 bases and J by 8 bases, leaving 8 bases between them. Per germline, CDR1 LGHNA and CDR2 YSLEER. This CDR3 is built from 14 residues.

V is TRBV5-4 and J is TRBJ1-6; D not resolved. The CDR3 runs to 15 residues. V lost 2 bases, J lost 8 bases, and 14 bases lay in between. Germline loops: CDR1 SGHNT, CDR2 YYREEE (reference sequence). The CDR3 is CASSFSQWRDSPLHF. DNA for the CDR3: TGTGCCAGCAGCTTTTCACAATGGAGAGATTCACCCCTCCACTTT.

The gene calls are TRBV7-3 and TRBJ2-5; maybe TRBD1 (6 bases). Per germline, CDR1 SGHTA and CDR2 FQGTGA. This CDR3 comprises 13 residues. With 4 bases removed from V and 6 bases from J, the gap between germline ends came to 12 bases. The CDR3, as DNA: TGTGCCAGCAGCTCGGACAGTCGGAAGACCCAGTACTTC. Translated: CASSSDSRKTQYF. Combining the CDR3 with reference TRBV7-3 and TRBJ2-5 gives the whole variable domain GAGVSQTPSNKVTEKGKYVELRCDPISGHTALYWYRQSLGQGPEFLIYFQGTGAADDSGLPNDRFFAVRPEGSVSTLKIQRTERGDSAVYLCASSSDSRKTQYFGPGTRLLVL.

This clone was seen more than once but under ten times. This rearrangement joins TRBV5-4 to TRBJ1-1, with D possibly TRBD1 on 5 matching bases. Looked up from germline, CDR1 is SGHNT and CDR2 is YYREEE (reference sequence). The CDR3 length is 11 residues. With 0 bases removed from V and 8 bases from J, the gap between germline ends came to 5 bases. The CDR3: CASSLAGEAFF. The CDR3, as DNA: TGTGCCAGCAGCTTGGCAGGGGAAGCTTTCTTT.

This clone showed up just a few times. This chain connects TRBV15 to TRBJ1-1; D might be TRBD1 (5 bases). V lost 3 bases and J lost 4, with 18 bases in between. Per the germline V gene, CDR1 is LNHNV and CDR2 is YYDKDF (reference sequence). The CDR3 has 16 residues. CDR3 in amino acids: CATSSVDPVGGTEAFF. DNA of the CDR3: TGTGCCACCAGCAGCGTGGACCCGGTCGGGGGCACTGAAGCTTTCTTT.

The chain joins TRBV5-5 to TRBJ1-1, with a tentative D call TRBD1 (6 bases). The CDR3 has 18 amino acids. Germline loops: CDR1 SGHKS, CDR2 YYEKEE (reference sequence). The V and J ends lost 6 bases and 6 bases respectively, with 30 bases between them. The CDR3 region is CASNTDTGGTGRYAEAFF. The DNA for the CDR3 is TGTGCCAGCAACACCGATACTGGGGGAACAGGGCGGTACGCTGAAGCTTTCTTT.

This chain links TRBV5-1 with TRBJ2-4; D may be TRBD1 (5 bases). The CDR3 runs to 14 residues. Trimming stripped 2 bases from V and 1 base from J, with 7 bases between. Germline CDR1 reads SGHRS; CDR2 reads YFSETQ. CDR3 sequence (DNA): TGCGCCAGCAGCTTTAGGGGTGCCAAAAACATTCAGTACTTC. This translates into CASSFRGAKNIQYF.

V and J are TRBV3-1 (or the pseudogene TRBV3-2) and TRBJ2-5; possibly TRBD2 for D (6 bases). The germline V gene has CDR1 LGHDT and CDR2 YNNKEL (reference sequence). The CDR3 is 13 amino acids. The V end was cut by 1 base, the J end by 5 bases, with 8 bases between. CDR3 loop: CASSQVGGETQYF. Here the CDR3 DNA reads TGTGCCAGCAGCCAAGTCGGGGGTGAGACCCAGTACTTC.

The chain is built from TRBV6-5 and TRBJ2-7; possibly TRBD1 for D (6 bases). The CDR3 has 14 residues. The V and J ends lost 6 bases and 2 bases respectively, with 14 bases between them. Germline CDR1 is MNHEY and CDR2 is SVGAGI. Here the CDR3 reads CASSIPGQAYEQYF. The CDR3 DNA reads TGTGCCAGCAGCATCCCGGGACAAGCCTACGAGCAGTACTTC.

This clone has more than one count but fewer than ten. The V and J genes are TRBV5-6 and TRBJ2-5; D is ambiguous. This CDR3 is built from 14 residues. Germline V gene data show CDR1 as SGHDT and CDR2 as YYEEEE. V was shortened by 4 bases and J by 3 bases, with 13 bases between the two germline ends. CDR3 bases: TGTGCCAGCAGCCCAAGCTACAGCAAAGAGACCCAGTACTTC. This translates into CASSPSYSKETQYF.

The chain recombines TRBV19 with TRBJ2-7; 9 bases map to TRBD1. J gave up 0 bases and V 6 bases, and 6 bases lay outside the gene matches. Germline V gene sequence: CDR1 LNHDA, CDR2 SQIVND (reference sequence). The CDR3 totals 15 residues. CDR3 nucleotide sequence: TGTGCCAGTAGCGCCGGGACAGGGAGCTCCTACGAGCAGTACTTC. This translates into CASSAGTGSSYEQYF. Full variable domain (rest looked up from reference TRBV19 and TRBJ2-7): DGGITQSPKYLFRKEGQNVTLSCEQNLNHDAMYWYRQDPGQGLRLIYYSQIVNDFQKGDIAEGYSVSREKKESFPLTVTSAQKNPTAFYLCASSAGTGSSYEQYFGPGTRLTVT.

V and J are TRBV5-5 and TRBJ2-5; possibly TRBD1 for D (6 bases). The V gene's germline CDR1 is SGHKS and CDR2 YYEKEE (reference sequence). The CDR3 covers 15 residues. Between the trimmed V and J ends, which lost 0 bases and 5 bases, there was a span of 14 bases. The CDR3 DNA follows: TGTGCCAGCAGCTTGGAATTTACAGGGTTGGAGACCCAGTACTTC. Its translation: CASSLEFTGLETQYF.

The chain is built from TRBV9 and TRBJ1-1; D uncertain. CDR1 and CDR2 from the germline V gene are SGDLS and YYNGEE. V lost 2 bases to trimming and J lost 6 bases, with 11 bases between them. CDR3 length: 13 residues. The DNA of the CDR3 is TGTGCCAGCAGCGTTGAGGTCGGCGCTGAAGCTTTCTTT. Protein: CASSVEVGAEAFF.

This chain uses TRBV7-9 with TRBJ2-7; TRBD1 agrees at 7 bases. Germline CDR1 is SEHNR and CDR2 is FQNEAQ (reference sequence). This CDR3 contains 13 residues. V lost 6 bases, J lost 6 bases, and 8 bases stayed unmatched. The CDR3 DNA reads TGTGCCAGCAGACTGGGGACAGAGGCCGAGCAGTACTTC. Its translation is CASRLGTEAEQYF.

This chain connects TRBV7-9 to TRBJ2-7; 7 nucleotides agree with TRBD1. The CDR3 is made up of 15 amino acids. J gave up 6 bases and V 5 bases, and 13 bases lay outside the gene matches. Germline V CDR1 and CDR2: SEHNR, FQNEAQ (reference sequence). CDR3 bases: TGTGCCAGCAGCAAATGGACAGGCCCTGTGGGCGAGCAGTACTTC. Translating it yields CASSKWTGPVGEQYF.

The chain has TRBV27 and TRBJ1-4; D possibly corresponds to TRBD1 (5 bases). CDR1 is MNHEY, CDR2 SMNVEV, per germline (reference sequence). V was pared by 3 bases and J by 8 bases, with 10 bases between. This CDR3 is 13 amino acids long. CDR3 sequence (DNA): TGTGCCAGCAGTTTGTTCAGGGCCGAAAAACTGTTTTTT. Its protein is CASSLFRAEKLFF.

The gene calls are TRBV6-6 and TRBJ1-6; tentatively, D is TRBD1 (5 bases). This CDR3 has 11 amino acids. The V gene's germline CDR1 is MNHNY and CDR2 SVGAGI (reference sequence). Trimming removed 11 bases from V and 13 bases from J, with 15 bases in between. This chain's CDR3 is CAARDFGPLHF. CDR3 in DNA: TGTGCCGCCCGGGACTTTGGCCCCCTCCACTTT.

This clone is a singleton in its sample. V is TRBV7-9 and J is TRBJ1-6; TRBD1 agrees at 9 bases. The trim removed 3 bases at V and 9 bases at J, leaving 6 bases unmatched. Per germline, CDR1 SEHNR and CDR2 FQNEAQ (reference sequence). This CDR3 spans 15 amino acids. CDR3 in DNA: TGTGCCAGCAGCTTCAGACAGGGGGTTTTTTCACCCCTCCACTTT. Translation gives CASSFRQGVFSPLHF.

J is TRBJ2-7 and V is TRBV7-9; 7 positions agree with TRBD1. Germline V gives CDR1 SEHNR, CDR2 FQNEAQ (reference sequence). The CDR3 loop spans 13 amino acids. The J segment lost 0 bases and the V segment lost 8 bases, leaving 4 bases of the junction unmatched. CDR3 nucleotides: TGTGCCAGCCAAGGGGGCACCTCCTACGAGCAGTACTTC. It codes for CASQGGTSYEQYF.

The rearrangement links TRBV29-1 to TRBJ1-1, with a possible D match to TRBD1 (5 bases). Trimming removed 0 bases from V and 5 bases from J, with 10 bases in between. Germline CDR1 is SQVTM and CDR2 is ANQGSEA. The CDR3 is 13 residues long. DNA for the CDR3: TGCAGCGTTGAAGATTTGGACATGACTGAAGCTTTCTTT. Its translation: CSVEDLDMTEAFF.

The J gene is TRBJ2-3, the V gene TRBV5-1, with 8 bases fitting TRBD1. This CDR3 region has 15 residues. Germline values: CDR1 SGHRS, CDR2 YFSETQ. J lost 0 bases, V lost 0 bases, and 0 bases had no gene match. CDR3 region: CASSLGQGSTDTQYF. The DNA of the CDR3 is TGCGCCAGCAGCTTGGGACAGGGGAGCACAGATACGCAGTATTTT.

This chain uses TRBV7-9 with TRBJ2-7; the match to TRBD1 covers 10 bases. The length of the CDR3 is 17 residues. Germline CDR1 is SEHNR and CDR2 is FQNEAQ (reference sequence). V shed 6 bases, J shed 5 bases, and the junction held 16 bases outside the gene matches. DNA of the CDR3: TGTGCCAGCAGTCCCACCCCCGGGACAGGGGCAAGGAACGAGCAGTACTTC. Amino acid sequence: CASSPTPGTGARNEQYF.

This CDR3 is CASSLVTDPGANVLTF. The CDR3 nucleotides are TGTGCCAGCAGCTTAGTGACAGACCCTGGGGCCAACGTCCTGACTTTC. The rearrangement joins TRBV7-2 to TRBJ2-6; D may be TRBD1 (5 bases). Trimming removed 1 base from V and 2 bases from J, with 9 bases in between. Germline lookup yields CDR1 SGHTA and CDR2 FQGNSA. CDR3 length equals 16 residues. The variable domain in full, completed from reference TRBV7-2 and TRBJ2-6, reads GAGVSQSPSNKVTEKGKDVELRCDPISGHTALYWYRQSLGQGLEFLIYFQGNSAPDKSGLPSDRFSAERTGGSVSTLTIQRTQQEDSAVYLCASSLVTDPGANVLTFGAGSRLTVL.

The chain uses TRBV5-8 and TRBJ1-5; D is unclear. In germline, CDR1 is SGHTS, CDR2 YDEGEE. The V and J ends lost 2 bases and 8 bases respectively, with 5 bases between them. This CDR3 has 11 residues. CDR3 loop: CASSFPEPQHF. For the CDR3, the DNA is TGTGCCAGCAGCTTCCCAGAGCCCCAGCATTTT. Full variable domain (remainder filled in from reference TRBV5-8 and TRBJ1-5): EAGVTQSPTHLIKTRGQQATLRCSPISGHTSVYWYQQALGLGLQFLLWYDEGEERNRGNFPPRFSGRQFPNYSSELNVNALELEDSALYLCASSFPEPQHFGDGTRLSIL.

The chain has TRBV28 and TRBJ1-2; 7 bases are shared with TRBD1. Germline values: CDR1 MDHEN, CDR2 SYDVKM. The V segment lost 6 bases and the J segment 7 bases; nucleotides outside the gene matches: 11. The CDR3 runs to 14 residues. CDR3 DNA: TGTGCCAGCAGATCTACAGGGGAATTAGGTGGCTACACCTTC. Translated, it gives CASRSTGELGGYTF.

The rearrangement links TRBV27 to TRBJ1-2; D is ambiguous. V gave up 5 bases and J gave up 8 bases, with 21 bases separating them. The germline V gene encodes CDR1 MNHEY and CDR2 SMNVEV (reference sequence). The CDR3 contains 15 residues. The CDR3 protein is CASSTGGVPPGGYTF. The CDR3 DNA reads TGTGCCAGCAGTACCGGCGGGGTCCCCCCAGGAGGCTACACCTTC.

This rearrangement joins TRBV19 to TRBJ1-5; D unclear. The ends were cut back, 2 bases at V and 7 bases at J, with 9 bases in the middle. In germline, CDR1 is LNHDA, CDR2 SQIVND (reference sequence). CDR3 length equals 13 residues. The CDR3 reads CASSIKREQPQHF. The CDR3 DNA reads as TGTGCCAGTAGTATAAAGCGGGAGCAGCCCCAGCATTTT.

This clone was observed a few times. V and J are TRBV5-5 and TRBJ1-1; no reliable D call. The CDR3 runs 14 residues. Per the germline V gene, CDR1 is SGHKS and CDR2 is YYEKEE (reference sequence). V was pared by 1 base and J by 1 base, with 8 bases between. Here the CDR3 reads CASSLSIGNTEAFF. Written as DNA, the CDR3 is TGTGCCAGCAGCTTGTCAATCGGGAACACTGAAGCTTTCTTT.

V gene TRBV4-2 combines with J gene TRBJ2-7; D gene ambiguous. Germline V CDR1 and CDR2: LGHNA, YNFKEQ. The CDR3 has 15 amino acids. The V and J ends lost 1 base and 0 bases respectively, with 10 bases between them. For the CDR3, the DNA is TGTGCCAGCAGCCAAGTTGCGGAGAGCTCCTACGAGCAGTACTTC. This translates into CASSQVAESSYEQYF.

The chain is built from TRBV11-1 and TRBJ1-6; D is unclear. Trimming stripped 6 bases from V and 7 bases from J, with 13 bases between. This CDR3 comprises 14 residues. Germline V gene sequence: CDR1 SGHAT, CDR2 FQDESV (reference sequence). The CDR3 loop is CASRQAGSNSPLHF. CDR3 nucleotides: TGTGCCAGCAGGCAGGCAGGCTCGAATTCACCCCTCCACTTT.